Listed below are T cell receptor beta chains from one sample, sequenced in a study of cytomegalovirus exposure and HLA in healthy donors. TCRdb's copy holds only in-frame clones and misses some; the assay was immunoSEQ multiplex PCR. The sample includes 150,000 or so clones, about three quarters of them seen just once. The sample consisted of PBMCs. The origin of the receptors is a man between 35 and 55 years old in good health and CMV-seropositive. The CDR3 runs from the conserved cysteine through the conserved F or W. Clone size appears in some rows only: once, few, many, or a class for an expanded clone.

. TRBJ1-5 TRBV28 CASTSGGANQPQHF
. TRBJ2-7 TRBV28 CASGTGGSEYEQYF
. TRBJ1-1 TRBV5-1 CASSSGQLGTEAFF
. TRBJ2-3 TRBV10-3 CAISEQGLAGPTDTQYF
. TRBJ1-2 TRBV27 CASRTGSVNYGYTF
. TRBJ2-1 TRBV10-3 CAINTQGTVFF
few TRBJ1-2 TRBV15 CATSRDQGHRTGYTF
. TRBJ1-3 TRBV6-5 CASSFDRPISGNTIYF
. TRBJ2-7 TRBV6-6 CASSYLAGASYEQYF
few TRBJ1-4 TRBV25-1 CASSGGGSFATNEKLFF
. TRBJ2-3 TRBV7-2 CASSPGLAGAGDTQYF
. TRBJ2-3 TRBV19 CASSRTSESGDTQYF
once TRBJ1-2 TRBV11-2 CASSFWDRGTNYGYTF
. TRBJ1-2 TRBV6-5 CASTGTGIRYTF
. . TRBV5-8 CATQRLSYEQYF
. TRBJ1-5 TRBV27 CASSFSPGQPQHF
. TRBJ1-5 TRBV27 CASSLPGTNQPQHF
. TRBJ2-1 TRBV27 CASSWETSGRGEQFF
few TRBJ2-5 TRBV9 CASSQGVGAQYF
. . TRBV19 CASSIGAGGLYEQYF
. TRBJ2-5 TRBV5-1 CASSSGADRVFETQYF
. TRBJ1-4 TRBV11-1 CASSGRGNEKLFF
. . TRBV11-2 CASSPDRYEQYF
. TRBJ2-1 TRBV5-1 CASSFPGTSGSEEFRAYNEQFF
. TRBJ2-4 TRBV7-9 CASSLGEGKNIQYF
. TRBJ1-3 TRBV25-1 CASSAPTGKESSGNTIYF
. TRBJ2-7 TRBV2 CASTERQGLDEQYF
. TRBJ2-7 TRBV28 CASSQIEGLSYEQYF
. TRBJ1-2 TRBV19 CASSSGHFAGYTF
once TRBJ2-4 TRBV18 CASSPSIAKNIQYF
. TRBJ2-7 TRBV5-6 CASSLAPGGIDEQYF
. TRBJ1-1 TRBV29-1 CSVAWGGTEAFF
. TRBJ2-7 TRBV6-1 CASRLVEQYF
. TRBJ2-7 TRBV7-2 CASSLGVGVKYEQYF
once TRBJ2-7 TRBV5-6 CASSSGFQNYEQYF
. TRBJ2-5 TRBV6-5 CASSPQGGQETQYF
. . TRBV11-1 CASSLGQAGEQYF
once TRBJ2-3 TRBV9 CASSVAAGGTGDTQYF
once TRBJ1-2 TRBV30 CAFLDRGDGYTF
. TRBJ2-6 TRBV6-1 CASSPRLAGANVLTF
. TRBJ2-7 TRBV5-1 CASSQPSTGTISYEQYF
. TRBJ2-7 TRBV18 CASSLGTVAYEQYF
. TRBJ2-1 TRBV27 CASSLGTSGTNEQFF
. TRBJ2-5 TRBV4-3 CASSQRGGGERQGETQYF
. TRBJ2-3 TRBV7-2 CASSLPYIRGPESTDTQYF
. TRBJ2-7 TRBV11-2 CASSLAAGESEQYF
. TRBJ2-7 TRBV5-1 CASTNQGSSYEQYF
. TRBJ1-1 TRBV5-1 CASSLRQMNTEAFF
. TRBJ1-1 TRBV11-2 CASSLEFMNTEAFF
. TRBJ2-1 TRBV5-1 CASSPEPGTDNEQFF
few TRBJ2-3 TRBV28 CASSLGDRGLSDTQYF
. TRBJ2-7 TRBV10-3 CAIWAGTTGGEQYF
. TRBJ2-1 TRBV28 CASSPLAGGRDEQFF
. TRBJ1-1 TRBV19 CASSISTGWNTEAFF
. TRBJ2-5 TRBV5-1 CASSRQQETQYF
. TRBJ1-4 TRBV2 CASRDRGEKLFF
few TRBJ2-7 TRBV21-1 CASSNGGRGPLSYEQYF